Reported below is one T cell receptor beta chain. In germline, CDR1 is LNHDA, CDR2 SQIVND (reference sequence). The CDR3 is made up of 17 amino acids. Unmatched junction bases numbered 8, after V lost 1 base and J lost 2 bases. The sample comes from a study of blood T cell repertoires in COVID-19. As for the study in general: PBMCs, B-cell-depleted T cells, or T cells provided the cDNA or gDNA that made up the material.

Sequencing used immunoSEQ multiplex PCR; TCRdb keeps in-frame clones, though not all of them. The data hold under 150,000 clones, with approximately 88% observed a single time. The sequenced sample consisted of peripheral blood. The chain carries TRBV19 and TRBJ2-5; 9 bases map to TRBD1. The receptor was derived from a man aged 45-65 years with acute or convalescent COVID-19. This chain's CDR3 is CASSIVRDRERQETQYF. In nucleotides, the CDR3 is TGTGCCAGTAGTATAGTAAGGGACAGGGAAAGGCAAGAGACCCAGTACTTC.